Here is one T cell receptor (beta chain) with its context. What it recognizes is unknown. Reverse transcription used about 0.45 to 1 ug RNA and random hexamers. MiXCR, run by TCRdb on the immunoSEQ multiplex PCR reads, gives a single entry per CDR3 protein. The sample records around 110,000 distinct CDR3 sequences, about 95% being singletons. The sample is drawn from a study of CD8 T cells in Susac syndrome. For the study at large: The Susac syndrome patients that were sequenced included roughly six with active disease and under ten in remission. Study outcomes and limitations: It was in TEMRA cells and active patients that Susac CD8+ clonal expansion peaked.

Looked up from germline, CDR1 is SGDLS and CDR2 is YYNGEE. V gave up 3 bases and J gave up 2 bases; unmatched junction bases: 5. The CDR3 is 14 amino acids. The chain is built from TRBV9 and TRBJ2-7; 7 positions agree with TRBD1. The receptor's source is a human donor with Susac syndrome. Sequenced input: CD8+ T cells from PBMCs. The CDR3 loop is CASSAGTAPYEQYF. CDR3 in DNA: TGTGCCAGCAGCGCCGGGACAGCTCCCTACGAGCAGTACTTC.